This T cell receptor (beta chain) came from a study of CD4 and CD8 cells across lung adenocarcinoma regions. The CDR3 loop spans 14 amino acids. Germline V lookup: CDR1 SGDLS, CDR2 YYNGEE. V dropped 0 bases and J dropped 5; count of bases not matched to a gene: 4. Localized lung adenocarcinoma, a non-small cell lung cancer, affected the donors. TCRdb re-analysed the PCR reads in MiXCR, keeping a single row per CDR3 protein. The profile shows about 25,000 distinct CDR3 sequences, around 56% of them singletons. This rearrangement joins TRBV9 to TRBJ2-7; 8 bases align to TRBD1. The sample comprised CD8+ T cells from the center of a lung tumor. This TCR was recovered from a male donor with lung adenocarcinoma. The CD4 and CD8 labels of this study may be unreliable. This CDR3 is CASSVGAGGHEQYF. The CDR3 coding sequence is TGTGCCAGCAGCGTAGGCGCAGGGGGCCACGAGCAGTACTTC.